This TCR beta chain came from a study of blood T cell repertoires in COVID-19. Across the study: Collection of acute and convalescent COVID-19 samples took place in the United States, Italy and Spain. Sample material is recorded as cDNA or gDNA derived from T cells, B-cell-depleted T cells, or PBMCs.

The sample holds one count of this clone. Clones were sequenced by immunoSEQ multiplex PCR, and TCRdb holds only the in-frame ones, with some missing. Among 150,000 to 200,000 clones listed, approximately 87% were seen once. The CDR3 is 12 amino acids. The germline V gene has CDR1 SGHTA and CDR2 FQGNSA. V was cut by 5 bases and J by 2 bases, with 5 bases left in between. The specimen was peripheral blood. J is TRBJ2-3 and V is TRBV7-2; D gene ambiguous. This TCR was recovered from a young woman who had recovered from COVID-19. CDR3 region: CASSTHTDTQYF. CDR3 coding DNA: TGTGCCAGCAGCACTCACACAGATACGCAGTATTTT.